This T cell receptor (beta chain) originates from a study of control samples from healthy donors and cancer patients. Germline V CDR1 and CDR2: LGHDT, YNNKEL (reference sequence). Trimming took 1 base from V and 6 from J, leaving 10 bases between them. This CDR3 is built from 15 residues. Some clones are missing from TCRdb's copy, which holds only in-frame ones; the method was immunoSEQ multiplex PCR. Of more than 60,000 clones listed, 90% are singletons. The sequenced sample was PBMCs. The source of this sequence is a man aged 60 to 75 with colorectal cancer. The chain has TRBV3-1 (or the pseudogene TRBV3-2) and TRBJ1-6, with D perhaps TRBD1 (6 bases). CDR3 in DNA: TGTGCCAGCAGCCAAGTGGGAGGGGGTAATTCACCCCTCCACTTT. Its protein product is CASSQVGGGNSPLHF.